A selection of T cell receptor beta chains follows, all from one sample in a study of post-analysis software for immune sequencing data. TCRdb used MiXCR to reprocess the PCR reads, holding one entry per CDR3 protein. This sample has 740,000 or so distinct CDR3 sequences, with about 57% found just once. The sequencing sample was made of blood. These receptors were obtained from a girl aged 10 to 17 with multiple sclerosis. The CDR3 runs from the conserved cysteine through the conserved F or W. The order of the fields is clone size, D gene, CDR3 length, V gene, J gene, CDR3 DNA, CDR3 protein. A D gene is named only where the DNA matches it firmly. Clone size is given for some rows only: seen once, a few or many times, or a class if the clone is expanded.

.,.,13,TRBV20-1,TRBJ1-2,TGCAGTGCTAGCCACAAAGGGGAAAATGGCTACACCTTC,CSASHKGENGYTF
.,TRBD1,16,TRBV20-1,TRBJ2-3,TGCAGTGCTAGAGCCGCGGGACAGGGTAGCACAGATACGCAGTATTTT,CSARAAGQGSTDTQYF
.,TRBD2,14,TRBV20-1,TRBJ2-1,TGCAGTGCTTTAGCGGGAGTTATATACAATGAGCAGTTCTTC,CSALAGVIYNEQFF
few,.,12,TRBV5-1,TRBJ2-5,TGCGCCAGCAGTACAGGGCGGGAGACCCAGTACTTC,CASSTGRETQYF
.,TRBD1,16,TRBV20-1,TRBJ2-7,TGCAGTGCTAGGATGGGACGACAGGGCCTAGACTACGAGCAGTACTTC,CSARMGRQGLDYEQYF
.,TRBD1,14,TRBV20-1,TRBJ2-3,TGCAGTGCTCGACAGGGGGTAATCACAGATACGCAGTATTTT,CSARQGVITDTQYF
.,TRBD2,14,TRBV20-1,TRBJ2-7,TGCAGTGCTAAATCGACTAGCGGGGACTACGAGCAGTACTTC,CSAKSTSGDYEQYF
.,.,13,TRBV5-1,TRBJ1-1,TGCGCCAGCAGTTCGACAGAGAACACTGAAGCTTTGTTT,CASSSTENTEALF
.,.,13,TRBV11-3,TRBJ2-1,TGTGCCAGCAGCACCCGGGGGTACAATGAGCAGTTCTTC,CASSTRGYNEQFF
.,TRBD1,14,TRBV15,TRBJ2-3,TGTGCCACCAGCGAGACAGGGGGCGCAGATACGCAGTATTTT,CATSETGGADTQYF